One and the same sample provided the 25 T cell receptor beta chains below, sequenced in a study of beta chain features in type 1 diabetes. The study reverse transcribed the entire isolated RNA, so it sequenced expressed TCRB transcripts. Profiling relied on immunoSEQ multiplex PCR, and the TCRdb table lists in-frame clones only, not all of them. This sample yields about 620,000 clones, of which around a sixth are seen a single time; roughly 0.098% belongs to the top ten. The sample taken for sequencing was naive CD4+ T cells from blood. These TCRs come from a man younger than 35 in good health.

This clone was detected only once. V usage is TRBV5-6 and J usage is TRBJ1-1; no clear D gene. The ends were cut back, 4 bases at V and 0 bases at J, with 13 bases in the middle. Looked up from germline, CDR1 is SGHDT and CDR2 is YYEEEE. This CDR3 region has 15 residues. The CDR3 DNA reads TGTGCCAGCAGCCTTCGGACGTCTTTGAACACTGAAGCTTTCTTT. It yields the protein CASSLRTSLNTEAFF.

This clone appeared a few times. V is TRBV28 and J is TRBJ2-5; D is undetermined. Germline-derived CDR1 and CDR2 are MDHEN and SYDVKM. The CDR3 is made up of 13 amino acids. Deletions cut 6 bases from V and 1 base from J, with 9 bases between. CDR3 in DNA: TGTGCCAGCAGCCCCGTAAGCCAAGAGACCCAGTACTTC. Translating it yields CASSPVSQETQYF.

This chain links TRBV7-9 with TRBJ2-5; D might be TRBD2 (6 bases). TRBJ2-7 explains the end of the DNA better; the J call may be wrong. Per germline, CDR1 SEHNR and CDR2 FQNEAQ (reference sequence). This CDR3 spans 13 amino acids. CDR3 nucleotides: TGTGCCAGCAGCTCTCCGGGGGCCTACGAGCAGTACTTC. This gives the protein CASSSPGAYEQYF.

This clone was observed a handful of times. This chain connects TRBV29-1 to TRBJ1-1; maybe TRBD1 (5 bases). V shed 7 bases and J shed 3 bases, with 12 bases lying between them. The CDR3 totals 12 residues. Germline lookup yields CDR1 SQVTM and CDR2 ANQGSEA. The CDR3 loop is CSAGIGDTEAFF. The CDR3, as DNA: TGCAGCGCAGGGATCGGGGACACTGAAGCTTTCTTT.

Here the CDR3 DNA reads TGTGCCAGCAGTTACTCATTCGCGGTTAGCTCCTACGAGCAGTACTTC. It yields the protein CASSYSFAVSSYEQYF. V usage is TRBV6-5 and J usage is TRBJ2-7; D uncertain. Germline V gene sequence: CDR1 MNHEY, CDR2 SVGAGI. The CDR3 contains 16 residues. The V end was cut by 0 bases, the J end by 0 bases, with 12 bases between.

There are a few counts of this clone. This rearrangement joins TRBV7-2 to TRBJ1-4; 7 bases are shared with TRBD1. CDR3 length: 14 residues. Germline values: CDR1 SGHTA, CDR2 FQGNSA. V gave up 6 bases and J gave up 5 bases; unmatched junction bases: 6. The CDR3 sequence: CASRSGQPNEKLFF. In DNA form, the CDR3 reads TGTGCCAGCAGATCGGGACAGCCGAATGAAAAACTGTTTTTT.

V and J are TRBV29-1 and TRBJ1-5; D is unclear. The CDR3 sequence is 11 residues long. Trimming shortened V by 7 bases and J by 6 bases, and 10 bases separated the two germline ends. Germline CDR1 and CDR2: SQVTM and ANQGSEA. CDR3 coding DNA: TGCAGCGCCCAGCTCGGTCAGCCCCAGCATTTT. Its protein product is CSAQLGQPQHF.

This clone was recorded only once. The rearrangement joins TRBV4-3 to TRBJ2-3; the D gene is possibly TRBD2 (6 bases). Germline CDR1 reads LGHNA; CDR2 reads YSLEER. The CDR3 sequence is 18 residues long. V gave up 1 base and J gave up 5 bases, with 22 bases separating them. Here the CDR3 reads CASSQGEGRLGGGDTQYF. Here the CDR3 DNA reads TGCGCCAGCAGCCAAGGAGAAGGCCGACTAGGAGGAGGAGATACGCAGTATTTT.

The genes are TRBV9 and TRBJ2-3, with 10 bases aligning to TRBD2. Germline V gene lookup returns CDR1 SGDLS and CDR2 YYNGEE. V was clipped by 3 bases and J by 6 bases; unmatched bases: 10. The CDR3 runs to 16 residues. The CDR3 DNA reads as TGTGCCAGCAGCGCCCAATTAGCGGGGGGCATTGATACGCAGTATTTT. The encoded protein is CASSAQLAGGIDTQYF.

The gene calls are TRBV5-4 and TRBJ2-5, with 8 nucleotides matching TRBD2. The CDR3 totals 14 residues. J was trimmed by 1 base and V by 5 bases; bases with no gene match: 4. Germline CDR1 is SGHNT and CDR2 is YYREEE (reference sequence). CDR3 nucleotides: TGTGCCAGCAGACTAGCGGCTATCCAAGAGACCCAGTACTTC. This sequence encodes CASRLAAIQETQYF.

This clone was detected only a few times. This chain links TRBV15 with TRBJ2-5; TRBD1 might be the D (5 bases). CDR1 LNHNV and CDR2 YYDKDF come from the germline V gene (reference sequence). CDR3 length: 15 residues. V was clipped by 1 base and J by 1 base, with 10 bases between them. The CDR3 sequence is CATSRAITGQETQYF. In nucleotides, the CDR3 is TGTGCCACCAGCAGAGCCATTACAGGCCAAGAGACCCAGTACTTC. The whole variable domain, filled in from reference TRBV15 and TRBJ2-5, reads DAMVIQNPRYQVTQFGKPVTLSCSQTLNHNVMYWYQQKSSQAPKLLFHYYDKDFNNEADTPDNFQSRRPNTSFCFLDIRSPGLGDTAMYLCATSRAITGQETQYFGPGTRLLVL.

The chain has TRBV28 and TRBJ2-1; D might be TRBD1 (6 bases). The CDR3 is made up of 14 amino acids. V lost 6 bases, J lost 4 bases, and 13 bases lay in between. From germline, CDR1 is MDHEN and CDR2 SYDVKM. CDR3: CASSSTTGYNEQFF. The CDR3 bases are TGTGCCAGCAGCAGTACTACAGGGTACAATGAGCAGTTCTTC.

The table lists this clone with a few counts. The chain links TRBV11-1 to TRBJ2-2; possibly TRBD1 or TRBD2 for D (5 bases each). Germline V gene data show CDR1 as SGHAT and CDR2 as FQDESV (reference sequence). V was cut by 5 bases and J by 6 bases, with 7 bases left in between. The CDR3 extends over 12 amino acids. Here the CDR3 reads CASSRDPGELFF. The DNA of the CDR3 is TGTGCCAGCAGCCGGGACCCCGGGGAGCTGTTTTTT. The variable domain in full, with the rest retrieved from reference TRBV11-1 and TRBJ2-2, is EAEVAQSPRYKITEKSQAVAFWCDPISGHATLYWYRQILGQGPELLVQFQDESVVDDSQLPKDRFSAERLKGVDSTLKIQPAELGDSAMYLCASSRDPGELFFGEGSRLTVL.

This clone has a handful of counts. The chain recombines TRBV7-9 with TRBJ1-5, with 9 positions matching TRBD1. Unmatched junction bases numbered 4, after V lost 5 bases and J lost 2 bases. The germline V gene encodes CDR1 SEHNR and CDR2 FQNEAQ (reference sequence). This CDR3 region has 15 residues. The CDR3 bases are TGTGCCAGCAGCCAAACAGGGGGCGGCAATCAGCCCCAGCATTTT. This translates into CASSQTGGGNQPQHF.

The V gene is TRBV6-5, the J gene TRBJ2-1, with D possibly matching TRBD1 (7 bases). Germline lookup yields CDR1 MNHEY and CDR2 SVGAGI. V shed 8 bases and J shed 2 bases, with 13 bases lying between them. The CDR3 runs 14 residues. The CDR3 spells CASLSRGAYNEQFF. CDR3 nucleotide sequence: TGTGCCAGCCTGTCCAGGGGGGCCTACAATGAGCAGTTCTTC.

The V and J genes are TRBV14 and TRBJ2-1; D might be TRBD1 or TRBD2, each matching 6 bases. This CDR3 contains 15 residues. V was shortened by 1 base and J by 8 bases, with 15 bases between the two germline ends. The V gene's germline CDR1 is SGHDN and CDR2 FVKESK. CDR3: CASSQAGASAHEQFF. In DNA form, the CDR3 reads TGTGCCAGCAGCCAAGCGGGGGCCTCTGCCCATGAGCAGTTCTTC.

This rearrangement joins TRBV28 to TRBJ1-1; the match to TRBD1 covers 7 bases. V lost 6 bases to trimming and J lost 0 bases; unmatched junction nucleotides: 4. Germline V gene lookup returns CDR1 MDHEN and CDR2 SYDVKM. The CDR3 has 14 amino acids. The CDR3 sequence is CASRPGQMNTEAFF. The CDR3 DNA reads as TGTGCCAGCAGGCCGGGACAGATGAACACTGAAGCTTTCTTT.

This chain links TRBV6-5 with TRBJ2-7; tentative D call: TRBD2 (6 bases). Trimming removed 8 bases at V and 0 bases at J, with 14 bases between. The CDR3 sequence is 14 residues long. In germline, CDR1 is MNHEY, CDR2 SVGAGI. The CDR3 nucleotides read TGTGCCAGCTCCTCGGGAGAGAGCTCCTACGAGCAGTACTTC. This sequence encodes CASSSGESSYEQYF.

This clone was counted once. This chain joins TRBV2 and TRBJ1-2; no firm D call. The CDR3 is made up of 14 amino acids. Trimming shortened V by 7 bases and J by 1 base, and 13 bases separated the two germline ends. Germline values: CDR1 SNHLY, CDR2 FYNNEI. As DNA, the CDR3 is TGTGCCAGCACCCCCAATCCCGTTAACTATGGCTACACCTTC. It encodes CASTPNPVNYGYTF.

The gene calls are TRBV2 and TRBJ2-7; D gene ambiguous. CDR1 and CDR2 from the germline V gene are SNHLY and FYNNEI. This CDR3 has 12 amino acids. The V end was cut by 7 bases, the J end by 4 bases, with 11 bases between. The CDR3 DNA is TGTGCCAGCACCACAGAAGGTTACGAGCAGTACTTC. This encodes CASTTEGYEQYF.

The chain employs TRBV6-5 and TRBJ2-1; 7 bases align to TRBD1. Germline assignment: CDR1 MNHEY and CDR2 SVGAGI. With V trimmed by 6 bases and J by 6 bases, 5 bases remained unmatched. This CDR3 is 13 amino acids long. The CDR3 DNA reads TGTGCCAGCAGGCCGACAGGGAGCAATGAGCAGTTCTTC. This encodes CASRPTGSNEQFF.

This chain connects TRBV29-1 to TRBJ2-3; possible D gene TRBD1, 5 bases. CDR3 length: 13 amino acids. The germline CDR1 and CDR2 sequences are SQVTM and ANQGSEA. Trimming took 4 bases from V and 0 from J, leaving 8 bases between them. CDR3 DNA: TGCAGCGTTGGGACACCGAGCACAGATACGCAGTATTTT. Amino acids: CSVGTPSTDTQYF.

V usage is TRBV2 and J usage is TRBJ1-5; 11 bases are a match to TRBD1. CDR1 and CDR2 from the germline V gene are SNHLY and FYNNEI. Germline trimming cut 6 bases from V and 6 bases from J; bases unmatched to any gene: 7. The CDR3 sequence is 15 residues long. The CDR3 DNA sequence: TGTGCCAGCAGGGGGGACAGGGGGAAAGGTCAGCCCCAGCATTTT. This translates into CASRGDRGKGQPQHF.

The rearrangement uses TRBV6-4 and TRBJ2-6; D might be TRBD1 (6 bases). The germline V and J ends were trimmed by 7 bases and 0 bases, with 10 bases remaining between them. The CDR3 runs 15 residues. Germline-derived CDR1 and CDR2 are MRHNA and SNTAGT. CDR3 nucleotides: TGTGCCAGCATCAGCAGGGGCTCTGGGGCCAACGTCCTGACTTTC. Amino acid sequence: CASISRGSGANVLTF.

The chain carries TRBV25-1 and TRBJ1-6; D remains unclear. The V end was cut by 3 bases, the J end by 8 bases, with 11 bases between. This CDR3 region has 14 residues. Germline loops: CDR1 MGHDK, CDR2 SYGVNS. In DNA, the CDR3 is TGTGCCAGCAGTGAGGGTAGGGATCATTCACCCCTCCACTTT. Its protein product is CASSEGRDHSPLHF.